Sequencing of this TCR beta chain was carried out in a study of T-cell memory formation after mild COVID-19. In germline, CDR1 is MGHRA, CDR2 YSYEKL. This CDR3 has 14 residues. Trimming at V came to 6 bases and at J to 6 bases, leaving 6 bases not matched to a gene. MiXCR, applied by TCRdb to the 5' RACE reads, yields one record per CDR3 protein. The sample lists some 46,000 distinct CDR3 sequences; over 6.5% were seen once. The sequenced sample was PBMCs or a T cell subset sorted from them (not recorded which). This TCR derives from an adult who had mild COVID-19 (a few samples of this study predate the infection). Cell type and time point are not known. The rearrangement joins TRBV4-1 to TRBJ2-7, with 12 bases identical to TRBD1. Here the CDR3 DNA reads TGCGCCAGCAGACCCCCGGGACAGGGGGCCGAGCAGTACTTC. Its protein is CASRPPGQGAEQYF.